This TCR beta chain was captured in a study of blood T cell repertoires in COVID-19. Sequencing used immunoSEQ multiplex PCR; TCRdb keeps in-frame clones, though not all of them. The sample lists about 94,000 clones; more than 75% were seen once. V was pared by 0 bases and J by 4 bases, with 2 bases of the junction left unmatched. The CDR3 covers 16 residues. Germline CDR1 reads ENHRY; CDR2 reads SYGVKD. Specimen: peripheral blood. The chain recombines TRBV10-3 with TRBJ2-1, with 11 bases lining up with TRBD2. This clonotype was sampled from an elderly woman with acute or convalescent COVID-19. In DNA form, the CDR3 reads TGTGCCATCAGTGAGTCCGGGACTAGCGGTTACAATGAGCAGTTCTTC. The encoded protein is CAISESGTSGYNEQFF.